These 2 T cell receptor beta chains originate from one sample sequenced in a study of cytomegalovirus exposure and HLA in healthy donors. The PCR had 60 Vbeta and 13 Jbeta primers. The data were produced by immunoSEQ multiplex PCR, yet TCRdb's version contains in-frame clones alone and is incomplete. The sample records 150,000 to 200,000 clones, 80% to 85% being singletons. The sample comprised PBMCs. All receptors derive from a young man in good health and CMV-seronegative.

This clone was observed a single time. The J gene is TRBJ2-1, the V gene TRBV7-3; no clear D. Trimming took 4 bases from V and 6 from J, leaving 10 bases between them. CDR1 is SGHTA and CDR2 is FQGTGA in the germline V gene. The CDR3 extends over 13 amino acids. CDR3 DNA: TGTGCCAGCAGCTCCTCAGGAATCAATGAGCAGTTCTTC. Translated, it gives CASSSSGINEQFF.

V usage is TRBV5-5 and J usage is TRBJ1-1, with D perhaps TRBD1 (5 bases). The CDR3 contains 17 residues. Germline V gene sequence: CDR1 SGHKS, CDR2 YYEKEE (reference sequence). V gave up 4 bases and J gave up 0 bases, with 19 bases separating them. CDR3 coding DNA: TGTGCCAGCAGCCCAAATCCCGGGGGTCCCTTGAACACTGAAGCTTTCTTT. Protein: CASSPNPGGPLNTEAFF.